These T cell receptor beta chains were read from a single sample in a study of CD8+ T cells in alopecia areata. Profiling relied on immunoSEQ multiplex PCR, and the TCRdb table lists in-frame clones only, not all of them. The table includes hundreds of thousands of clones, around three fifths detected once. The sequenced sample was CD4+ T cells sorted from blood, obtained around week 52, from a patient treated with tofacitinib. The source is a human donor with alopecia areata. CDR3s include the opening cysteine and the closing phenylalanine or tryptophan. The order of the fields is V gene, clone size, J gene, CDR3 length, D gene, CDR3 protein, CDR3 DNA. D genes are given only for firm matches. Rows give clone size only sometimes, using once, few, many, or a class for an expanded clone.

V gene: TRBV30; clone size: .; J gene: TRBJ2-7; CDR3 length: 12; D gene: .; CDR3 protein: CAWSRDHYEQYF; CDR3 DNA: TGTGCCTGGAGTAGGGACCACTACGAGCAGTACTTC
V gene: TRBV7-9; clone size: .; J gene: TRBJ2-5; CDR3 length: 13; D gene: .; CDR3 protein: CASSFGSGETQYF; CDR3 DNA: TGTGCCAGCAGCTTTGGAAGTGGAGAGACCCAGTACTTC
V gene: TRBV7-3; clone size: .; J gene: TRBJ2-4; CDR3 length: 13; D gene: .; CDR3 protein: CASSPQGSTIQYF; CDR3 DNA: TGTGCCAGCAGCCCCCAGGGGTCAACCATTCAGTACTTC
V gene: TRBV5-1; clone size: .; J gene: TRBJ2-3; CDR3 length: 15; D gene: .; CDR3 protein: CASSLTTASTDTQYF; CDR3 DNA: TGCGCCAGCAGCTTGACAACTGCTAGCACAGATACGCAGTATTTT
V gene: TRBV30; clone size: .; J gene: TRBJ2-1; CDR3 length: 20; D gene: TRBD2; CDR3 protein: CAWSVRNSGLPPSSYNEQFF; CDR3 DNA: TGTGCCTGGAGTGTACGGAATTCGGGACTACCACCGAGCTCCTACAATGAGCAGTTCTTC
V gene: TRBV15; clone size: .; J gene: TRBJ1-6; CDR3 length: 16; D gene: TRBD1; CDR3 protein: CATSRTRTGVNSPLHF; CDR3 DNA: TGTGCCACCAGCAGAACCCGGACAGGGGTCAATTCACCCCTCCACTTT
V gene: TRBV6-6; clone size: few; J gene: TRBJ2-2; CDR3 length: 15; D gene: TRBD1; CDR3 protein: CASRGTGVNTGELFF; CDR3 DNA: TGTGCCAGCAGGGGGACAGGGGTGAACACCGGGGAGCTGTTTTTT
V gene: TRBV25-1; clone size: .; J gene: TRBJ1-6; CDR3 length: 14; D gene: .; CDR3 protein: CASREPGANSPLHF; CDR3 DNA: TGTGCCAGCAGGGAACCAGGGGCCAATTCACCCCTCCACTTT
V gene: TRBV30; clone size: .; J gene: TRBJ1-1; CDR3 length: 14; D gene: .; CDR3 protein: CACNRDNQNPKAFF; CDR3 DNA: TGTGCCTGCAACCGGGACAACCAGAATCCTAAGGCTTTCTTT
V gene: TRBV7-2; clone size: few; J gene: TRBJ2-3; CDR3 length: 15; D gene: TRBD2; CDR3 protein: CASSARAGPTDTQYF; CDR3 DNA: TGTGCCAGCAGCGCTCGAGCGGGGCCCACAGATACGCAGTATTTT
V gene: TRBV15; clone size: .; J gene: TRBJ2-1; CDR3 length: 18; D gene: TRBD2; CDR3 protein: CATSRRLPGLATFNEQFF; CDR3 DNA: TGTGCCACCAGCAGACGTCTCCCGGGACTAGCGACCTTCAATGAGCAGTTCTTC
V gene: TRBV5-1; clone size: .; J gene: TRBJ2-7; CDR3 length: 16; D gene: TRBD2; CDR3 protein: CASSFDPTSGSYEQYF; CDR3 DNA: TGCGCCAGCAGCTTCGATCCGACTAGCGGATCCTACGAGCAGTACTTC